Below, one T cell receptor beta chain is given with its context. Its specificity is unknown. This entry belongs to a study of breast tumors, draining lymph nodes, adjacent tissues. Study-level points and caveats: Tumor T cell lymph node origin was a supported hypothesis, not proven. Findings are consistent with lymph node origin and intratumoral expansion of most tumor T cells. Tumor and nontumor repertoires were significantly more similar in luminal-like than in basal-like breast cancer.

Germline V gene data show CDR1 as MNHEY and CDR2 as SVGEGT. CDR3 length equals 16 residues. Trimming took 5 bases from V and 7 from J; bases not matched to a gene: 12. Breast cancer patients provided tissue from their axillary draining lymph nodes. MiXCR, run by TCRdb on the multiplex PCR reads, gives a single entry per CDR3 protein. The sample shows over 200,000 distinct CDR3 sequences, 34% of them seen only once. This chain links TRBV6-2 or TRBV6-3 with TRBJ2-1; 9 bases line up with TRBD2. The material sequenced was axillary lymph node tissue. The source of this sequence is a female donor with breast cancer. Some clones in this sample may be carry-over from other donors' samples. CDR3 nucleotides: TGTGCCAGCAGTCCCCTAGCGGGGAGCTGGAGAAATGAGCAGTTCTTC. Encoded protein: CASSPLAGSWRNEQFF.